A selection of T cell receptor beta chains follows, all from one sample in a study of beta chain features in type 1 diabetes. Sequencing used immunoSEQ multiplex PCR; TCRdb keeps in-frame clones, though not all of them. There are 60,000 or so clones in the sample; 52% occur only once, and 2% to 3% lies in the top ten. Input material: Tregs from blood. These TCRs come from a middle-aged woman with type 1 diabetes. The CDR3 runs from the conserved cysteine through the conserved F or W. The D gene is left open where the match is weak. Size is omitted from some rows. Given values are once, few, many or a class for expanded clones.

-	TRBJ2-7	-	TRBV29-1	CSVELAGAGYEQYF	TGCAGCGTTGAATTGGCGGGGGCCGGCTACGAGCAGTACTTC
few	TRBJ2-1	TRBD1	TRBV30	CAWSEGGVGFEQFF	TGTGCCTGGAGCGAAGGGGGCGTCGGATTTGAGCAGTTCTTC
-	TRBJ1-1	-	TRBV5-6	CASSLRSNSLNTEAFF	TGTGCCAGCAGCTTGCGTTCTAACAGTTTGAACACTGAAGCTTTCTTT
few	TRBJ2-3	-	TRBV4-3	CASSQDNTDTQYF	TGCGCCAGCAGCCAAGATAACACAGATACGCAGTATTTT
-	TRBJ2-7	-	TRBV7-2	CASSFAEVSYEQYF	TGTGCCAGCAGCTTCGCGGAGGTTTCCTACGAGCAGTACTTC
few	TRBJ2-7	-	TRBV25-1	CASSPEYSYEQYF	TGTGCCAGCAGCCCAGAGTACAGCTACGAGCAGTACTTC
-	TRBJ1-3	-	TRBV7-2	CASSLGGATSGNTIYF	TGTGCCAGCAGCTTAGGGGGCGCAACCTCTGGAAACACCATATATTTT
-	TRBJ1-1	TRBD1	TRBV28	CASSFTGGASEAFF	TGTGCCAGCAGTTTTACAGGGGGCGCGTCTGAAGCTTTCTTT
-	TRBJ1-5	-	TRBV28	CASSFGRGGNQPQHF	TGTGCCAGCAGTTTTGGCAGGGGTGGCAATCAGCCCCAGCATTTT
-	TRBJ1-2	TRBD1	TRBV5-6	CASSLRRTGGDFNYGYTF	TGTGCCAGCAGCTTAAGAAGGACAGGGGGAGACTTTAACTATGGCTACACCTTC
-	TRBJ1-1	TRBD1	TRBV27	CASASPGQPEAFF	TGTGCCAGCGCTAGCCCGGGACAGCCTGAAGCTTTCTTT
-	TRBJ1-4	-	TRBV29-1	CSAGGRTNEKLFF	TGCAGCGCTGGGGGGAGAACTAATGAAAAACTGTTTTTT
few	TRBJ2-7	-	TRBV7-9	CASSLSGGTYEQYF	TGTGCCAGCAGCTTATCTGGGGGGACCTACGAGCAGTACTTC
few	TRBJ1-2	TRBD1	TRBV10-3	CAISRDRGMNGYTF	TGTGCCATTAGTCGGGACAGGGGTATGAATGGCTACACCTTC
few	TRBJ1-2	-	TRBV10-3	CAISESGTSYGGYTF	TGTGCCATCAGTGAGTCGGGGACAAGCTATGGAGGCTACACCTTC
-	TRBJ2-2	-	TRBV6-5	CASGPPGDTGELFF	TGTGCCAGCGGCCCCCCGGGGGACACCGGGGAGCTGTTTTTT
-	TRBJ1-1	-	TRBV7-8	CASSLVGGDTEAFF	TGTGCCAGCAGCCTTGTAGGGGGGGACACTGAAGCTTTCTTT
-	TRBJ1-1	-	TRBV25-1	CATSDSNTEAFF	TGTGCCACCTCGGACAGTAACACTGAAGCTTTCTTT
few	TRBJ2-1	-	TRBV4-2	CASSQVQKEQFF	TGTGCCAGCAGCCAAGTACAAAAGGAGCAGTTCTTC
-	TRBJ2-3	-	TRBV7-2	CASSLARDSQSIDTQYF	TGTGCCAGCAGCTTAGCCCGGGACTCCCAAAGTATAGATACGCAGTATTTT
few	TRBJ1-1	TRBD1	TRBV5-1	CASSLSGQGLNTEAFF	TGCGCCAGCAGCCTCTCTGGACAGGGCTTGAACACTGAAGCTTTCTTT
-	TRBJ2-7	-	TRBV6-1	CASSGRDSSSYEQYF	TGTGCCAGCAGTGGCCGGGACTCGAGCTCCTACGAGCAGTACTTC
few	TRBJ2-7	-	TRBV7-9	CASSLGGDSEQYF	TGTGCCAGCAGCTTAGGGGGGGATTCCGAGCAGTACTTC
-	TRBJ1-3	-	TRBV4-3	CASSQAPQASGNTIYF	TGCGCCAGCAGCCAAGCGCCGCAGGCTTCTGGAAACACCATATATTTT
-	TRBJ1-5	-	TRBV7-2	CASSLEWWGHQPQHF	TGTGCCAGCAGCTTAGAGTGGTGGGGGCATCAGCCCCAGCATTTT
once	TRBJ1-1	-	TRBV6-5	CASSTNQGSTEAFF	TGTGCCAGCAGCACCAATCAGGGGTCCACTGAAGCTTTCTTT
-	TRBJ2-7	-	TRBV5-1	CASSLGFDSPTGEQYF	TGCGCCAGCAGCTTGGGGTTTGACTCCCCTACGGGCGAGCAGTACTTC
few	TRBJ2-3	-	TRBV7-9	CASSLDGRPQYF	TGTGCCAGCAGCTTAGATGGGCGCCCGCAGTATTTT
few	TRBJ2-1	-	TRBV11-2	CASTDALGQGNEQFF	TGTGCCAGCACGGACGCATTAGGGCAGGGCAATGAGCAGTTCTTC